One and the same sample provided the 24 T cell receptor beta chains below, sequenced in a study of blood T cell repertoires in COVID-19. The assay was immunoSEQ multiplex PCR, and TCRdb's table has in-frame clones only and misses some. The table has some 250,000 clones, about nine tenths seen once. The source material was peripheral blood. The receptors were sampled from a man aged 60 to 75 who had recovered from COVID-19.

The chain combines TRBV12-3 or TRBV12-4 with TRBJ1-2, with D possibly being TRBD1 (6 bases). This CDR3 has 13 amino acids. Trimming pared 2 bases from V and 7 bases from J, leaving 11 bases between. The CDR3, as DNA: TGTGCCAGCAGTTTAATGGGGGCGATTGGCTACACCTTC. Residues: CASSLMGAIGYTF.

This sequence joins TRBV27 and TRBJ2-3; 10 bases fit TRBD2. The CDR3 loop spans 16 amino acids. J gave up 5 bases and V 2 bases, and 7 bases lay outside the gene matches. Germline V gives CDR1 MNHEY, CDR2 SMNVEV (reference sequence). CDR3 bases: TGTGCCAGCAGTTTACGTCAGCGGGGGGGTGTAGATACGCAGTATTTT. Amino acid sequence: CASSLRQRGGVDTQYF.

The V and J genes are TRBV6-6 and TRBJ1-5, with TRBD1 as a possible D gene (6 bases). Per germline, CDR1 MNHNY and CDR2 SVGAGI (reference sequence). Deletions cut 5 bases from V and 1 base from J, with 18 bases between. This CDR3 has 17 amino acids. The CDR3 region has the DNA TGTGCCAGCAGTCGACAGGCCCTCTTTCTCAGCAATCAGCCCCAGCATTTT. Translating it yields CASSRQALFLSNQPQHF.

This clone was seen only a few times. This chain links TRBV6-4 with TRBJ1-1; 12 bases agree with TRBD1. This CDR3 is built from 15 residues. Per germline, CDR1 MRHNA and CDR2 SNTAGT. J was trimmed by 5 bases and V by 2 bases; bases with no gene match: 3. The CDR3: CASSDRDRGLTEAFF. The CDR3 coding sequence is TGTGCCAGCAGTGACCGGGACAGGGGGCTTACTGAAGCTTTCTTT.

The chain carries TRBV15 and TRBJ1-3; 8 bases match TRBD1. Germline trimming cut 0 bases from V and 0 bases from J; bases unmatched to any gene: 7. The germline V gene has CDR1 LNHNV and CDR2 YYDKDF (reference sequence). The CDR3 length is 18 residues. This chain's CDR3 is CATSREVTGGSSGNTIYF. Here the CDR3 DNA reads TGTGCCACCAGCAGAGAAGTAACAGGGGGAAGCTCTGGAAACACCATATATTTT.

This clone occurred a few times. The chain combines TRBV29-1 with TRBJ2-2, with D maybe TRBD1 (5 bases). Germline-derived CDR1 and CDR2 are SQVTM and ANQGSEA. This CDR3 comprises 12 residues. Trimming stripped 3 bases from V and 8 bases from J, with 10 bases between. The CDR3 protein is CSVDRVGGELFF. The CDR3 region has the DNA TGCAGCGTTGACAGGGTAGGGGGGGAGCTGTTTTTT.

The gene calls are TRBV21-1 and TRBJ1-3. TRBV21-1 is described as a pseudogene. This CDR3 comprises 16 residues. The CDR3 nucleotides are TGTGCCAGCAGCAAAGAGGCGGGGAATACTGGAAACACCATATATTTT. Translated: CASSKEAGNTGNTIYF.

The genes are TRBV7-9 and TRBJ2-2; D is perhaps TRBD1 (5 bases). CDR3 length equals 15 residues. Germline V gene sequence: CDR1 SEHNR, CDR2 FQNEAQ (reference sequence). V was cut by 0 bases and J by 0 bases, with 5 bases left in between. CDR3 sequence reads: CASSLAGPNTGELFF. DNA of the CDR3: TGTGCCAGCAGCTTAGCGGGGCCGAACACCGGGGAGCTGTTTTTT. Together with reference TRBV7-9 and TRBJ2-2, the CDR3 gives the full variable domain: DTGVSQNPRHKITKRGQNVTFRCDPISEHNRLYWYRQTLGQGPEFLTYFQNEAQLEKSRLLSDRFSAERPKGSFSTLEIQRTEQGDSAMYLCASSLAGPNTGELFFGEGSRLTVL.

This chain links TRBV5-6 with TRBJ2-3, with D tentatively TRBD2 (5 bases). Germline V gene lookup returns CDR1 SGHDT and CDR2 YYEEEE. This CDR3 has 14 amino acids. Trimming removed 0 bases from V and 7 bases from J, with 12 bases in between. The CDR3 bases are TGTGCCAGCAGCTTGGGGCAGCCCGGGAATACGCAGTATTTT. Translating it yields CASSLGQPGNTQYF.

The chain links TRBV9 to TRBJ2-5; 8 nucleotides agree with TRBD1. Germline CDR1 SGDLS, CDR2 YYNGEE. V dropped 2 bases and J dropped 3; count of bases not matched to a gene: 6. The CDR3 has 15 amino acids. CDR3 protein: CASSVYGTGEETQYF. The CDR3 DNA follows: TGTGCCAGCAGCGTCTACGGGACAGGAGAAGAGACCCAGTACTTC. Using reference TRBV9 and TRBJ2-5 for the parts outside the CDR3, the full variable domain is DSGVTQTPKHLITATGQRVTLRCSPRSGDLSVYWYQQSLDQGLQFLIQYYNGEERAKGNILERFSAQQFPDLHSELNLSSLELGDSALYFCASSVYGTGEETQYFGPGTRLLVL.

The chain has TRBV12-3 or TRBV12-4 and TRBJ2-7; a possible D gene is TRBD2 (5 bases). Trimming took 10 bases from V and 6 from J, leaving 13 bases between them. This CDR3 spans 11 amino acids. The CDR3, as DNA: TGTGCCACCGGGAACCTCCTCGAGCAGTACTTC. It is translated as CATGNLLEQYF.

CDR3 in DNA: TGTGCCAGCAGCGTACCAGACAGTGACGAGCAGTACGTC. It is translated as CASSVPDSDEQYV. The V call is TRBV9, the J call TRBJ2-7; a possible D gene is TRBD1 (5 bases). V was pared by 1 base and J by 5 bases, with 10 bases between. Germline values: CDR1 SGDLS, CDR2 YYNGEE. The CDR3 spans 13 residues.

The chain joins TRBV6-1 to TRBJ1-2, with a tentative D call TRBD1 (6 bases). This CDR3 has 15 amino acids. Germline CDR1 reads MNHNS; CDR2 reads SASEGT. The ends were cut back, 0 bases at V and 8 bases at J, with 16 bases in the middle. CDR3 coding DNA: TGTGCCAGCAGTGAAGCGCGCTACAGGGCCCAAGGCTACACCTTC. This sequence encodes CASSEARYRAQGYTF.

V gene TRBV13 combines with J gene TRBJ1-5; TRBD1 agrees at 8 bases. Germline V gene lookup returns CDR1 PRHDT and CDR2 FYEKMQ (reference sequence). J was trimmed by 6 bases and V by 5 bases; bases with no gene match: 6. The CDR3 contains 14 residues. This CDR3 is CASSDGQGGQPQHF. The CDR3 DNA reads TGTGCCAGCAGCGACGGACAGGGCGGTCAGCCCCAGCATTTT.

The gene calls are TRBV5-1 and TRBJ1-1; 12 bases are shared with TRBD1. The CDR3 loop spans 15 amino acids. Germline trimming cut 4 bases from V and 5 bases from J; bases unmatched to any gene: 6. In germline, CDR1 is SGHRS, CDR2 YFSETQ. The CDR3 nucleotides read TGCGCCAGCAGCGGGGACAGGGGGCGGTGGACTGAAGCTTTCTTT. Protein: CASSGDRGRWTEAFF.

V gene TRBV4-1 combines with J gene TRBJ1-1; TRBD1 is a possible D gene (5 bases). V was pared by 1 base and J by 5 bases, with 17 bases between. Germline V gene lookup returns CDR1 MGHRA and CDR2 YSYEKL. The CDR3 runs to 16 residues. The CDR3 DNA is TGCGCCAGCAGCCAAGTACCGACAGTTTATGAGACTGAAGCTTTCTTT. This encodes CASSQVPTVYETEAFF.

V and J are TRBV1 and TRBJ2-3; TRBD2 is the table's D call and was not checked against the DNA. TRBV1 is described as a pseudogene. The CDR3 length is 18 residues. The CDR3 DNA reads as TGCACCAGCAGCCAAGAGCAGTCTAGCGGGGGGTGCACAGATACGCAGTATTTT. This translates into CTSSQEQSSGGCTDTQYF.

J is TRBJ1-2 and V is TRBV3-1 (or the pseudogene TRBV3-2); TRBD1 aligns across 8 bases. V was clipped by 4 bases and J by 2 bases; unmatched bases: 6. The CDR3 runs to 15 residues. Germline V lookup: CDR1 LGHDT, CDR2 YNNKEL (reference sequence). In DNA, the CDR3 is TGTGCCAGCAGCCGAGGGACAGGTCTAAACTATGGCTACACCTTC. Its protein is CASSRGTGLNYGYTF.

The gene calls are TRBV7-6 and TRBJ1-2, with D possibly being TRBD1 (6 bases). CDR3 length equals 12 residues. V shed 4 bases and J shed 7 bases, with 10 bases lying between them. Per germline, CDR1 SGHVS and CDR2 FNYEAQ. The CDR3 loop reads CASSSGEGGYTF. In DNA, the CDR3 is TGTGCCAGCAGCTCAGGGGAAGGTGGCTACACCTTC. Variable domain in full (rest from reference TRBV7-6 and TRBJ1-2): GAGVSQSPRYKVTKRGQDVALRCDPISGHVSLYWYRQALGQGPEFLTYFNYEAQQDKSGLPNDRFSAERPEGSISTLTIQRTEQRDSAMYRCASSSGEGGYTFGSGTRLTVV.

This sequence joins TRBV5-1 and TRBJ2-7, with D tentatively TRBD1 (5 bases). CDR3 length equals 12 residues. Deletions cut 4 bases from V and 3 bases from J, with 8 bases between. The germline gives CDR1 SGHRS, CDR2 YFSETQ. The CDR3 reads CASSHQGYEQYF. CDR3 nucleotide sequence: TGCGCCAGCAGCCATCAGGGCTACGAGCAGTACTTC.

This chain joins TRBV18 and TRBJ2-7, with D perhaps TRBD1 (6 bases). This CDR3 comprises 15 residues. CDR1 KGHSH and CDR2 LQKENI come from the germline V gene. V lost 1 base to trimming and J lost 2 bases, with 12 bases between them. CDR3 residues: CASSPRQGTTYEQYF. The CDR3 region has the DNA TGTGCCAGCTCACCACGCCAGGGGACCACCTACGAGCAGTACTTC.

V usage is TRBV7-9 and J usage is TRBJ1-1; D may be TRBD1 (6 bases). Per the germline V gene, CDR1 is SEHNR and CDR2 is FQNEAQ (reference sequence). V lost 7 bases and J lost 8, with 11 bases in between. The CDR3 consists of 11 residues. The CDR3 DNA reads as TGTGCCAGCACCCTAGGACAGGAAGCTTTCTTT. Amino acids: CASTLGQEAFF.

V is TRBV19 and J is TRBJ1-2, with D maybe TRBD1 (6 bases). The germline V gene has CDR1 LNHDA and CDR2 SQIVND (reference sequence). Between the trimmed V and J ends, which lost 3 bases and 7 bases, there was a span of 12 bases. The CDR3 runs to 13 residues. CDR3 protein: CASSIMGALGYTF. CDR3 nucleotides: TGTGCCAGTAGTATTATGGGGGCGCTTGGCTACACCTTC.

The genes are TRBV7-2 and TRBJ1-2, with a tentative D call TRBD1 (5 bases). CDR3 length: 15 residues. Germline V lookup: CDR1 SGHTA, CDR2 FQGNSA. Trimming cost V 1 base and J 5 bases, with 14 bases left between them. As DNA, the CDR3 is TGTGCCAGCAGCTTAGATCCAGGGTCTAGGTATGGCTACACCTTC. This gives the protein CASSLDPGSRYGYTF. The full variable domain, with the rest looked up from reference TRBV7-2 and TRBJ1-2, is GAGVSQSPSNKVTEKGKDVELRCDPISGHTALYWYRQSLGQGLEFLIYFQGNSAPDKSGLPSDRFSAERTGGSVSTLTIQRTQQEDSAVYLCASSLDPGSRYGYTFGSGTRLTVV.